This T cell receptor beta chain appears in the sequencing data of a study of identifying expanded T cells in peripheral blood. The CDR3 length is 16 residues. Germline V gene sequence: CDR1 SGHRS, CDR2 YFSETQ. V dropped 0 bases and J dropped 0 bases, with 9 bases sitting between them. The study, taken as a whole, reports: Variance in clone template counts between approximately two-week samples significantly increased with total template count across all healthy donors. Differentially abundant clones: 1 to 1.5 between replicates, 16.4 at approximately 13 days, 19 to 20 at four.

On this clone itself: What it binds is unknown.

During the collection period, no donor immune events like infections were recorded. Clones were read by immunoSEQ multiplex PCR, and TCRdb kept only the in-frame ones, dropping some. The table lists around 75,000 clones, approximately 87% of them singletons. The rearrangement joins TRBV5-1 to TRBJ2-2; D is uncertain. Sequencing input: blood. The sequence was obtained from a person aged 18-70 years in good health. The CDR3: CASSLDGRSNTGELFF. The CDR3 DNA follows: TGCGCCAGCAGCTTGGATGGCAGGTCGAACACCGGGGAGCTGTTTTTT.